Below, 14 T cell receptor beta chains from the same sample are listed, as sequenced in a study of blood T cells in healthy people across ages. The second PCR ran about 6 to 12 cycles with a sample-barcoded 5' primer and J-beta primers. TCRdb redid the calling of the 5' RACE reads with MiXCR, one entry per CDR3 protein. The sample holds fewer than 900,000 distinct CDR3 sequences, roughly 41% seen once. What was sequenced was blood. Receptors originate from a woman in her sixties or seventies in good health.

Notes on this clonotype: The junction departs from the called germline gene at one end, perhaps through a read error. The chain recombines TRBV6-2 or TRBV6-3 with TRBJ2-1, with 10 bases lining up with TRBD2. The germline V gene has CDR1 MNHEY and CDR2 SVGEGT. The CDR3 extends over 17 amino acids. CDR3 sequence reads: CANSYSPTSGIYNEQFF. The CDR3 nucleotides read TGTGCCAACAGTTATTCCCCAACTAGCGGGATTTACAATGAGCAGTTCTTC.

This clonotype was seen a few times. This rearrangement joins TRBV6-2 or TRBV6-3 to TRBJ2-6; the match to TRBD2 covers 12 bases. Unmatched junction bases numbered 6, after V lost 2 bases and J lost 4 bases. Germline CDR1 reads MNHEY; CDR2 reads SVGEGT. The CDR3 is made up of 18 amino acids. The CDR3 here is CASSYPTSGRGGANVLTF. The CDR3, as DNA: TGTGCCAGCAGTTACCCGACTAGCGGGAGAGGAGGGGCCAACGTCCTGACTTTC.

The rearrangement joins TRBV20-1 to TRBJ2-1; 10 bases align to TRBD2. Per germline, CDR1 DFQATT and CDR2 SNEGSKA (reference sequence). CDR3 length: 15 residues. Trimming at V came to 4 bases and at J to 5 bases, leaving 8 bases not matched to a gene. For the CDR3, the DNA is TGCAGTGCTATTCCTAGCGGGAGAATAAACAATGAGCAGTTCTTC. Its protein is CSAIPSGRINNEQFF.

This clonotype was picked up a small number of times. V is TRBV28 and J is TRBJ2-4, with 7 bases fitting TRBD2. The CDR3 loop spans 15 amino acids. The germline V gene has CDR1 MDHEN and CDR2 SYDVKM. The V gene end was trimmed by 5 bases and the J gene end by 3 bases; junction bases not matched to a gene: 7. The chain's CDR3 is CASSRTGGGKNIQYF. The CDR3 DNA follows: TGTGCCAGCAGTCGAACGGGAGGCGGCAAAAACATTCAGTACTTC.

V and J are TRBV6-5 and TRBJ2-1, with a weak D call TRBD1 (5 bases). This CDR3 comprises 15 residues. Germline V lookup: CDR1 MNHEY, CDR2 SVGAGI. The V end was cut by 8 bases, the J end by 0 bases, with 14 bases between. The CDR3 sequence is CASLPRGSSYNEQFF. For the CDR3, the DNA is TGTGCCAGCCTCCCAAGGGGAAGCTCCTACAATGAGCAGTTCTTC.

This clonotype has ten or more counts. The CDR3 is CASGILEFSYNEQFF. DNA of the CDR3: TGTGCCAGCGGCATTCTAGAATTCTCCTACAATGAGCAGTTCTTC. The chain combines TRBV12-3 or TRBV12-4 with TRBJ2-1, with D hard to call. The V end was cut by 8 bases, the J end by 0 bases, with 14 bases between. This CDR3 spans 15 amino acids.

This clonotype was seen more than once but under ten times. V gene TRBV7-6 combines with J gene TRBJ2-5; TRBD2 agrees at 7 bases. The CDR3 has 17 residues. Germline trimming cut 1 base from V and 1 base from J; bases unmatched to any gene: 9. Germline V gene data show CDR1 as SGHVS and CDR2 as FNYEAQ. The CDR3 is CASSLGLAGRGQETQYF. The CDR3 DNA is TGTGCCAGCAGCTTAGGGTTGGCAGGGAGGGGCCAAGAGACCCAGTACTTC.

This clonotype was seen only a few times. V gene TRBV25-1 combines with J gene TRBJ1-1; D is ambiguous. The CDR3 runs 14 residues. V was cut by 3 bases and J by 4 bases, with 12 bases left in between. Per the germline V gene, CDR1 is MGHDK and CDR2 is SYGVNS. The CDR3 sequence is CASSDRSLGTEAFF. The CDR3 DNA sequence: TGTGCCAGCAGTGACCGGTCCCTGGGCACTGAAGCTTTCTTT.

CDR3 amino acids: CASSLEGAGGTGELFF. Written as DNA, the CDR3 is TGCGCCAGCAGCCTCGAGGGGGCAGGGGGCACCGGGGAGCTGTTTTTT. The genes are TRBV4-1 and TRBJ2-2; 7 bases fit TRBD1. This CDR3 has 16 residues. The junction had 9 bases not matched to a gene; V was cut back by 4 bases and J by 4 bases. CDR1 and CDR2 from the germline V gene are MGHRA and YSYEKL.

In its sample, this clonotype was seen many times. Just one base apart from a much larger clone, this may be a read error. The chain carries TRBV20-1 and TRBJ2-5, with D perhaps matching TRBD1 (6 bases). Germline assignment: CDR1 DFQATT and CDR2 SNEGSKA (reference sequence). The CDR3 sequence is 14 residues long. Between the trimmed V and J ends, which lost 1 base and 11 bases, there was a span of 20 bases. The CDR3 here is CSARGRTAYNEQYF. For the CDR3, the DNA is TGCAGTGCTAGAGGCAGGACAGCCTACAATGAGCAGTACTTC.

This clonotype was counted only a few times. The chain joins TRBV20-1 to TRBJ2-5; 8 bases align to TRBD2. The CDR3 length is 15 residues. V gave up 0 bases and J gave up 2 bases; unmatched junction bases: 5. Germline V CDR1 and CDR2: DFQATT, SNEGSKA (reference sequence). In DNA, the CDR3 is TGCAGTGCTAGAGACTCGACTAGCGTGCAAGAGACCCAGTACTTC. Encoded protein: CSARDSTSVQETQYF.

The chain links TRBV6-2 or TRBV6-3 to TRBJ2-7; the match to TRBD1 covers 8 bases. Germline V gives CDR1 MNHEY, CDR2 SVGEGT. This CDR3 is 16 amino acids long. Trimming took 6 bases from V and 2 from J; bases not matched to a gene: 12. CDR3 in DNA: TGTGCCAGCAGAACGTCCGGGACAGGCCTGGCCTACGAGCAGTACTTC. This gives the protein CASRTSGTGLAYEQYF.

V and J are TRBV20-1 and TRBJ2-7, with 9 bases that match TRBD1. The trim removed 2 bases at V and 3 bases at J, leaving 5 bases unmatched. Germline assignment: CDR1 DFQATT and CDR2 SNEGSKA (reference sequence). There are 14 residues in the CDR3. The CDR3 sequence is CSARSPDRGYEQYF. CDR3 sequence (DNA): TGCAGTGCTAGATCTCCGGACAGGGGCTACGAGCAGTACTTC.

The chain is built from TRBV4-2 and TRBJ2-3; D unresolved. V lost 1 base, J lost 11 bases, and 7 bases lay in between. The CDR3 extends over 11 amino acids. Germline V lookup: CDR1 LGHNA, CDR2 YNFKEQ. The chain's CDR3 is CASSQGLRQYF. In nucleotides, the CDR3 is TGTGCCAGCAGCCAAGGTCTACGGCAGTATTTT.